Below are 28 T cell receptor beta chains sequenced from a single sample in a study of identical twins. From the 5' RACE reads, TCRdb called clonotypes with MiXCR, one entry per CDR3 protein. The sample holds 1,800,000 or so distinct CDR3 sequences, around 29% seen once. The sample consisted of cord blood. The receptor source for this set is a newborn girl in good health.

The V and J genes are TRBV28 and TRBJ1-1; D uncertain. CDR1 MDHEN and CDR2 SYDVKM come from the germline V gene. The CDR3 contains 13 residues. V gave up 8 bases and J gave up 4 bases, with 14 bases separating them. DNA for the CDR3: TGTGCCAGCCGTAGGTCGGGGTCCACTGAAGCTTTCTTT. Encoded protein: CASRRSGSTEAFF.

V is TRBV20-1 and J is TRBJ2-7; D remains ambiguous. CDR1 DFQATT and CDR2 SNEGSKA come from the germline V gene (reference sequence). The CDR3 sequence is 12 residues long. Deletions cut 5 bases from V and 2 bases from J, with 10 bases between. CDR3 residues: CSAADVTYEQYF. The CDR3 region has the DNA TGCAGTGCTGCCGACGTAACCTACGAGCAGTACTTC.

V is TRBV28 and J is TRBJ1-5; no clear D. This CDR3 region has 16 residues. CDR1 and CDR2 from the germline V gene are MDHEN and SYDVKM. The V end was cut by 3 bases, the J end by 2 bases, with 14 bases between. The CDR3 loop is CASSFRRGGGNQPQHF. DNA for the CDR3: TGTGCCAGCAGTTTTCGACGGGGAGGAGGCAATCAGCCCCAGCATTTT.

CDR3 in amino acids: CASSLVGRNNEQYF. The CDR3 coding sequence is TGTGCCAGCAGCTTAGTTGGCAGGAACAATGAGCAGTACTTC. The chain links TRBV11-2 to TRBJ2-1; no clear D gene. TRBJ2-7 matches the DNA end more closely, so the J call is doubtful. The CDR3 extends over 14 amino acids. Germline V gives CDR1 SGHAT, CDR2 FQNNGV.

This clonotype was counted only a few times. V and J are TRBV2 and TRBJ2-7; 10 bases are shared with TRBD2. J gave up 3 bases and V 2 bases, and 7 bases lay outside the gene matches. From germline, CDR1 is SNHLY and CDR2 FYNNEI. This CDR3 region has 16 residues. DNA for the CDR3: TGTGCCAGCAGTGAATACGTAGTAGCGGGGGGCTACGAGCAGTACTTC. Translated, it gives CASSEYVVAGGYEQYF.

Regarding this clonotype: The junction does not match germline at one end; this may be a read error. The chain's CDR3 is CAGSLVTRVNTEAFF. CDR3 coding DNA: TGTGCCGGCAGCTTAGTTACGAGGGTGAACACTGAAGCTTTCTTT. This rearrangement joins TRBV11-2 to TRBJ1-1, with no clear D. CDR3 length: 15 residues. Germline CDR1 SGHAT, CDR2 FQNNGV.

V gene TRBV7-9 combines with J gene TRBJ2-7; D gene ambiguous. In germline, CDR1 is SEHNR, CDR2 FQNEAQ (reference sequence). V was cut by 0 bases and J by 1 base, with 7 bases left in between. The CDR3 totals 14 residues. The DNA of the CDR3 is TGTGCCAGCAGCTTAGCTGTGCGTTCCTACGAGCAGTACTTC. Its protein product is CASSLAVRSYEQYF.

The rearrangement uses TRBV6-6 and TRBJ2-3, with D perhaps matching TRBD1 (5 bases). CDR3 length equals 13 residues. Germline-derived CDR1 and CDR2 are MNHNY and SVGAGI (reference sequence). Trimming cost V 2 bases and J 4 bases, with 7 bases left between them. CDR3 residues: CASSYKQADTQYF. In DNA form, the CDR3 reads TGTGCCAGCAGTTACAAACAGGCAGATACGCAGTATTTT.

This clonotype was counted at least ten times. V usage is TRBV5-1 and J usage is TRBJ2-3, with D unresolved. Deletions cut 1 base from V and 4 bases from J, with 10 bases between. Germline V gene lookup returns CDR1 SGHRS and CDR2 YFSETQ. CDR3 length equals 14 residues. CDR3 amino acids: CASSLSRPADTQYF. As DNA, the CDR3 is TGCGCCAGCAGCTTGTCGAGACCAGCAGATACGCAGTATTTT.

The V gene is TRBV20-1, the J gene TRBJ2-7; a weak D match, TRBD1 (6 bases). Germline CDR1 is DFQATT and CDR2 is SNEGSKA (reference sequence). The CDR3 consists of 15 residues. With 3 bases removed from V and 0 bases from J, the gap between germline ends came to 15 bases. The CDR3: CSARSGQTYSYEQYF. The DNA of the CDR3 is TGCAGTGCTAGGAGCGGACAGACCTACTCCTACGAGCAGTACTTC.

This clonotype occurred a few times. This chain uses TRBV27 with TRBJ1-6; perhaps TRBD1 as D (5 bases). Per the germline V gene, CDR1 is MNHEY and CDR2 is SMNVEV (reference sequence). V was trimmed by 2 bases and J by 6 bases, leaving 11 bases between them. The CDR3 is 15 residues long. The CDR3 reads CASSLHGDLNSPLHF. The CDR3 coding sequence is TGTGCCAGCAGTTTACATGGGGACCTTAATTCACCCCTCCACTTT.

On this clonotype itself: This clone may be a read error of a much larger clone one base away. The chain carries TRBV3-1 and TRBJ2-7; TRBD2 might be the D (6 bases). Per germline, CDR1 LGHDT and CDR2 YNNKEL (reference sequence). The CDR3 is 16 residues long. For the CDR3, the DNA is TGTGCCAGCAGCCAAGTATGGGGAGGTTCTACCTACGAGCAGTGCTTC. It encodes CASSQVWGGSTYEQCF.

V gene TRBV7-9 combines with J gene TRBJ1-1, with 9 bases matching TRBD1. Germline V gene sequence: CDR1 SEHNR, CDR2 FQNEAQ (reference sequence). After removal of 1 base from V and 3 bases from J, the junction contained 12 bases not matched to a gene. The CDR3 has 18 residues. The chain's CDR3 is CASSLGFRTGVRDTEAFF. The DNA for the CDR3 is TGTGCCAGCAGCTTAGGTTTCCGGACAGGGGTTCGGGACACTGAAGCTTTCTTT.

V usage is TRBV11-2 and J usage is TRBJ2-2; D is tentatively TRBD1 or TRBD2 (6 bases each). Trimming removed 1 base at V and 4 bases at J, with 13 bases between. CDR1 and CDR2 (germline): SGHAT, FQNNGV. There are 16 residues in the CDR3. The CDR3 nucleotides are TGTGCCAGCAGCTTAGTTAGGGGGGCTGGCACCGGGGAGCTGTTTTTT. It specifies CASSLVRGAGTGELFF. Filled out from reference TRBV11-2 and TRBJ2-2, the complete variable domain reads EAGVAQSPRYKIIEKRQSVAFWCNPISGHATLYWYQQILGQGPKLLIQFQNNGVVDDSQLPKDRFSAERLKGVDSTLKIQPAKLEDSAVYLCASSLVRGAGTGELFFGEGSRLTVL.

The rearrangement uses TRBV20-1 and TRBJ2-1; D remains unclear. Trimming removed 2 bases from V and 4 bases from J, with 12 bases in between. The germline gives CDR1 DFQATT, CDR2 SNEGSKA (reference sequence). This CDR3 has 14 amino acids. For the CDR3, the DNA is TGCAGTGCTAGACGCTACCGCGCATACAATGAGCAGTTCTTC. Encoded protein: CSARRYRAYNEQFF.

This rearrangement joins TRBV28 to TRBJ2-7; D might be TRBD1 (6 bases). V was pared by 1 base and J by 3 bases, with 13 bases between. The germline V gene has CDR1 MDHEN and CDR2 SYDVKM. The CDR3 sequence is 15 residues long. CDR3 DNA sequence: TGTGCCAGCAGTTTATCGATCAGGGGATACTACGAGCAGTACTTC. Encoded protein: CASSLSIRGYYEQYF.

This clonotype showed up just a few times. The V gene is TRBV18, the J gene TRBJ1-2; 8 nucleotides match TRBD1. The ends lost 0 bases at V and 1 base at J; junction bases unmatched: 7. CDR1 is KGHSH and CDR2 is LQKENI in the germline V gene. The CDR3 spans 17 residues. The CDR3 sequence: CASSPPLWGQDNYGYTF. CDR3 in DNA: TGTGCCAGCTCACCACCGTTATGGGGACAGGATAACTATGGCTACACCTTC.

The V and J genes are TRBV6-5 and TRBJ1-6; a possible D gene is TRBD1 (6 bases). Trimming removed 2 bases at V and 6 bases at J, with 14 bases between. Germline loops: CDR1 MNHEY, CDR2 SVGAGI. The CDR3 has 16 residues. The CDR3 loop is CASSYGRLQGNSPLHF. The CDR3 DNA is TGTGCCAGCAGTTACGGCCGCCTACAGGGTAATTCACCCCTCCACTTT.

This clonotype was detected only a few times. The chain uses TRBV10-2 and TRBJ1-1, with D unresolved. V lost 3 bases and J 1 base, leaving 18 bases between the germline ends. The CDR3 consists of 17 residues. Germline lookup yields CDR1 WSHSY and CDR2 SAAADI. The CDR3 DNA is TGCGCCAGCAGTGATTGGAGGGCTGGGGTTCAGAACACTGAAGCTTTCTTT. As protein: CASSDWRAGVQNTEAFF.

V usage is TRBV20-1 and J usage is TRBJ2-2; tentative D call: TRBD2 (6 bases). Trimming removed 4 bases from V and 13 bases from J, with 7 bases in between. Germline V gene sequence: CDR1 DFQATT, CDR2 SNEGSKA (reference sequence). This CDR3 is built from 9 residues. The CDR3, as DNA: TGCAGTGCTAAGGGAGGGCTGTTTTTT. Translating gives CSAKGGLFF.

The V call is TRBV7-9, the J call TRBJ1-2; tentative D call: TRBD1 (6 bases). Germline assignment: CDR1 SEHNR and CDR2 FQNEAQ (reference sequence). Trimming pared 1 base from V and 8 bases from J, leaving 11 bases between. CDR3 length: 13 residues. CDR3 DNA: TGTGCCAGCAGCTTAGGACTCCAGGGGGGCTACACCTTC. It yields the protein CASSLGLQGGYTF.

This clonotype has a handful of counts. This rearrangement joins TRBV6-6 to TRBJ1-6, with D tentatively TRBD1 (5 bases). The V gene lost 8 bases and the J gene lost 8 bases, with 16 bases spanning the gap. The CDR3 has 14 amino acids. Germline V CDR1 and CDR2: MNHNY, SVGAGI (reference sequence). CDR3 DNA sequence: TGTGCCAGCGCCGGGGACCTAATTGATTCACCCCTCCACTTT. Translated: CASAGDLIDSPLHF.

The V and J genes are TRBV5-1 and TRBJ2-1; 8 bases line up with TRBD2. The trim removed 4 bases at V and 6 bases at J, leaving 9 bases unmatched. Germline CDR1 and CDR2: SGHRS and YFSETQ. The CDR3 totals 15 residues. The CDR3 reads CASSLRLGTSNEQFF. CDR3 bases: TGCGCCAGCAGCCTAAGACTCGGGACTAGCAATGAGCAGTTCTTC.

The sample holds a few counts of this clonotype. For the CDR3, the DNA is TGTGCCAGCAGTAGACGAGGACAGGAGCAGTACTTC. This translates into CASSRRGQEQYF. The chain employs TRBV6-5 and TRBJ2-7; D is perhaps TRBD1 (6 bases). V gave up 5 bases and J gave up 7 bases, with 12 bases separating them. The CDR3 has 12 residues. Germline assignment: CDR1 MNHEY and CDR2 SVGAGI.

This clonotype was counted only a few times. The CDR3 reads CASSPTSRRGYTF. CDR3 DNA sequence: TGTGCCAGCAGCCCGACAAGCCGAAGGGGCTACACCTTC. The V and J genes are TRBV11-2 and TRBJ1-2; D not resolved. This CDR3 is built from 13 residues. V gave up 5 bases and J gave up 8 bases, with 15 bases separating them. Germline CDR1 and CDR2: SGHAT and FQNNGV. The whole variable domain, filled in from reference TRBV11-2 and TRBJ1-2, reads EAGVAQSPRYKIIEKRQSVAFWCNPISGHATLYWYQQILGQGPKLLIQFQNNGVVDDSQLPKDRFSAERLKGVDSTLKIQPAKLEDSAVYLCASSPTSRRGYTFGSGTRLTVV.

The chain has TRBV29-1 and TRBJ2-2, with D possibly matching TRBD1 (6 bases). This CDR3 is 14 amino acids long. CDR1 is SQVTM, CDR2 ANQGSEA, per germline. V lost 5 bases, J lost 5 bases, and 15 bases lay in between. The CDR3 nucleotides are TGCAGCGTTACAGGGATGTGGGGGACCGGGGAGCTGTTTTTT. Translated: CSVTGMWGTGELFF.

Turning to this clonotype: With a much larger clone just one base away, this may be a read error. The CDR3 nucleotides read TGTGCCAGCAGCTTACAGGTCAATGAGCAGTACTTC. As protein: CASSLQVNEQYF. This sequence joins TRBV7-9 and TRBJ2-5; unclear D gene. CDR1 is SEHNR and CDR2 is FQNEAQ in the germline V gene (reference sequence). The CDR3 sequence is 12 residues long. With 2 bases removed from V and 11 bases from J, the gap between germline ends came to 12 bases.

This clonotype occurred a few times. The V call is TRBV3-1, the J call TRBJ2-3; D unresolved. With 4 bases removed from V and 2 bases from J, the gap between germline ends came to 13 bases. The CDR3 sequence is 15 residues long. The germline V gene encodes CDR1 LGHDT and CDR2 YNNKEL (reference sequence). CDR3 nucleotide sequence: TGTGCCAGCAGCCGAACGGACGGCTACACAGATACGCAGTATTTT. It translates to CASSRTDGYTDTQYF.